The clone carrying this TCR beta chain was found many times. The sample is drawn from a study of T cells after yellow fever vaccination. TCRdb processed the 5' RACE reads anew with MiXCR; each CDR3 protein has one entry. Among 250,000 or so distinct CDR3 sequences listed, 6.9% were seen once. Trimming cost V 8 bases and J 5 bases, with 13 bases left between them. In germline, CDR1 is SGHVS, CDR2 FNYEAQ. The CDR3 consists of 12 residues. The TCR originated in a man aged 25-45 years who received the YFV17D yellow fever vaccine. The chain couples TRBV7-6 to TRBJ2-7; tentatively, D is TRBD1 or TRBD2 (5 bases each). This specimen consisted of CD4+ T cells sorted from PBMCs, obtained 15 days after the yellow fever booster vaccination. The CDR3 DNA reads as TGTGCCAGCGGGACGCCAACCAACGAGCAGTACTTC. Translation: CASGTPTNEQYF.